The present entry profiles one TCR beta chain with its context. The CDR3 is made up of 14 amino acids. V gave up 2 bases and J gave up 4 bases, with 10 bases separating them. Looked up from germline, CDR1 is SEHNR and CDR2 is FQNEAQ (reference sequence). This record belongs to a study of T-cell reconstitution after alpha-beta-depleted transplantation in children. TCRbeta library construction was performed incorporating unique molecular identifiers. TCRdb reprocessed the PCR reads with MiXCR, giving one entry per CDR3 protein. The sample includes 700,000 to 950,000 distinct CDR3 sequences, 15% to 20% seen only once; the top ten take about 5%.

The chain couples TRBV7-9 to TRBJ2-3; D is unresolved. This clonotype was obtained from a male patient between 10 and 17 years old who had a stem cell transplant for acute lymphoblastic leukemia, so the T cells may come from the graft donor. The material was PBMCs, mostly from graft donor cells, obtained 360 days after TCRalphabeta/CD19-depleted stem cell transplant. For the CDR3, the DNA is TGTGCCAGCAGCTTATCGATGGTAGCAGATACGCAGTATTTT. Translating gives CASSLSMVADTQYF.